Listed below are T cell receptor beta chains from one sample, sequenced in a study of blood T cell repertoires in COVID-19. Libraries were prepared by immunoSEQ multiplex PCR; TCRdb keeps only in-frame clonotypes and omits some of them. Of some 150,000 clones listed, 65% to 85% were seen once; the top ten hold under 15%. The sequenced material came from peripheral blood. These receptors all stem from a man aged 60 to 75 with active or convalescent COVID-19. Each CDR3 is given with its conserved first and last residue.

TRBJ1-4	TRBV7-2	CASSSDRGDEKLFF
TRBJ2-7	TRBV5-1	CASSLIPGQGFEQYF
TRBJ2-1	TRBV4-3	CASSQAPTSGSEEDNEQFF
TRBJ2-1	TRBV30	CAWSRSPLLNEQFF
TRBJ2-5	TRBV27	CASSPGLAAYRETQYF
TRBJ2-3	TRBV5-8	CASSSAGGLTDTQYF
TRBJ1-2	TRBV7-8	CASSLASGVYGYTF
TRBJ2-6	TRBV19	CASTGIGLTGGANVLTF
TRBJ1-3	TRBV7-2	CASSLTGTSSGNTIYF
TRBJ1-5	TRBV18	CASSPGQDQPQHF
TRBJ2-7	TRBV5-4	CASSLMDRSYEQYF
TRBJ2-7	TRBV19	CASSRRLAGTDEQYF
TRBJ2-3	TRBV7-2	CASSPGGGGTDTQYF
TRBJ2-1	TRBV27	CASSSPQGNEQFF
TRBJ1-1	TRBV29-1	CSVLTGVSEAFF
TRBJ1-4	TRBV2	CASSQDRVNEKLFF
TRBJ2-2	TRBV24-1	CATSDLTTGELFF